The rows below give T cell receptor beta chains drawn from one sample of a study of blood T cell repertoires in COVID-19. The repertoire was sequenced with immunoSEQ multiplex PCR; TCRdb's copy has only in-frame clones and lacks some. The sample has around 150,000 clones, 75% to 85% seen once. Sequencing used peripheral blood. Source of these receptors: a woman older than 75 with active or convalescent COVID-19. Each CDR3 is given with its conserved first and last residue. D genes are given only for firm matches.

d_call | v_call | cdr3_aa
TRBD2 | TRBV2 | CASSEEGLVWEQYF
TRBD1 | TRBV5-1 | CASSKGQGFSEQYF
. | TRBV27 | CASRDGGYGYTF
. | TRBV30 | CAWDELGGENSPLHF
. | TRBV5-5 | CASSPQGTGNTIYF
. | TRBV28 | CASSSPGNRYGYTF
. | TRBV6-5 | CASSYNRVRPVLYF
. | TRBV5-1 | CASSWGMGRNQETQYF
TRBD1 | TRBV7-3 | CASSSRTGGNTEAFF
TRBD1 | TRBV6-5 | CASSQQGGEEKLFF
. | TRBV30 | CAWSARNKETQYF
TRBD1 | TRBV7-2 | CASSLAQGVGNQPQHF
TRBD1 | TRBV19 | CASSTRTGGSQYGYTF
. | TRBV5-5 | CASSLEGGYRDTAFF
TRBD1 | TRBV6-5 | CASSYAGTGVFETQYF
. | TRBV4-1 | CASSLRFSNRARYGYTF
. | TRBV20-1 | CSAFITEAFF
TRBD2 | TRBV7-3 | CASSARRAGANEQFF
. | TRBV5-1 | CASNRRGDTGELFF
. | TRBV10-3 | CAISEGTTNEKLFF
TRBD1 | TRBV19 | CASSMKQGAGNTEAFF
TRBD1 | TRBV2 | CASSTGQGNPPQHF
. | TRBV2 | CASSDRASYNEQFF
TRBD1 | TRBV3-1/TRBV3-2 | CASSQGQGLDGELFF
. | TRBV30 | CAWSWGSSTDTQYF
TRBD1 | TRBV4-1 | CASSQAGQGNQPQHF
TRBD1 | TRBV6-2/TRBV6-3 | CASSLPGQGASKFF
TRBD2 | TRBV19 | CASSRLRPGLADSYEQYF